There are a few counts of the clone carrying this T cell receptor beta chain. One junction end disagrees with the germline gene, perhaps due to a read error. CDR3 length equals 13 residues. The germline gives CDR1 SQVTM, CDR2 ANQGSEA. The assay was immunoSEQ multiplex PCR, and TCRdb's table has in-frame clones only and misses some. The sample lists approximately 3,500 clones; about a fifth were seen once. These data are taken from a study of tumour-infiltrating T cells in Burkitt lymphoma. About the study: Patients covered every epidemiological subtype of Burkitt lymphoma.

The sample taken for sequencing was tumor tissue. This TCR was recovered from a human donor with Burkitt lymphoma. The chain links TRBV29-1 to TRBJ1-5, with TRBD1 matching 8 bases. CDR3 bases: TGCAGCGTCGGGACAGGAGGAAATCAGCTCCAGCATTTT. As protein: CSVGTGGNQLQHF.